Below are 16 T cell receptor beta chains sequenced from a single sample in a study of blood T cell repertoires in COVID-19. Method: immunoSEQ multiplex PCR; TCRdb's copy keeps in-frame clones and lacks some. Of about 80,000 clones in the sample, approximately 88% are singletons; the top ten hold roughly 5.3%. Sequencing input: peripheral blood. The receptors shown here come from a woman aged 80 or over with active or convalescent COVID-19.

This clone was seen a single time. The gene calls are TRBV28 and TRBJ1-1, with unresolved D. Trimming pared 3 bases from V and 9 bases from J, leaving 14 bases between. This CDR3 is 13 amino acids long. Germline V lookup: CDR1 MDHEN, CDR2 SYDVKM. CDR3 sequence reads: CASSFSNEEKAFF. CDR3 nucleotide sequence: TGTGCCAGCAGTTTCTCCAACGAGGAGAAAGCTTTCTTT.

The chain is built from TRBV10-2 and TRBJ1-1; no firm D call. Germline loops: CDR1 WSHSY, CDR2 SAAADI. Trimming left V 8 bases short and J 4 bases short, with 14 bases between. CDR3 size: 13 residues. The CDR3 is CASQYDRSTEAFF. The DNA of the CDR3 is TGCGCCAGCCAGTATGATCGGAGCACTGAAGCTTTCTTT.

The gene calls are TRBV6-6 and TRBJ2-5, with D perhaps TRBD2 (6 bases). V was clipped by 5 bases and J by 4 bases, with 20 bases between them. The CDR3 totals 16 residues. Germline values: CDR1 MNHNY, CDR2 SVGAGI (reference sequence). The DNA of the CDR3 is TGTGCCAGCAGTGGACGGGCCGGCGTGCGGGGAGAGACCCAGTACTTC. Translated, it gives CASSGRAGVRGETQYF.

This clone was detected once. The rearrangement joins TRBV19 to TRBJ2-1; 13 positions agree with TRBD2. The length of the CDR3 is 16 residues. Germline-derived CDR1 and CDR2 are LNHDA and SQIVND (reference sequence). Germline trimming cut 6 bases from V and 7 bases from J; bases unmatched to any gene: 9. Here the CDR3 reads CASSPLAGGLWNEQFF. For the CDR3, the DNA is TGTGCCAGTAGCCCACTAGCGGGAGGGTTATGGAATGAGCAGTTCTTC. The full variable domain, in which reference TRBV19 and TRBJ2-1 provide the parts outside the CDR3, is DGGITQSPKYLFRKEGQNVTLSCEQNLNHDAMYWYRQDPGQGLRLIYYSQIVNDFQKGDIAEGYSVSREKKESFPLTVTSAQKNPTAFYLCASSPLAGGLWNEQFFGPGTRLTVL.

The count of this clone is one. The chain links TRBV6-5 to TRBJ1-5, with D hard to call. Germline CDR1 and CDR2: MNHEY and SVGAGI. V was pared by 0 bases and J by 3 bases, with 9 bases between. This CDR3 comprises 15 residues. The chain's CDR3 is CASSYSGGNNQPQHF. CDR3 DNA sequence: TGTGCCAGCAGTTACTCGGGAGGTAACAATCAGCCCCAGCATTTT.

The chain recombines TRBV20-1 with TRBJ2-4; 10 bases are a match to TRBD2. The CDR3 sequence is 16 residues long. Per germline, CDR1 DFQATT and CDR2 SNEGSKA (reference sequence). The V and J ends lost 3 bases and 3 bases, in that order; junction bases with no gene match: 8. The CDR3 loop is CSASPPSGRNKNIQYF. Written as DNA, the CDR3 is TGCAGTGCTAGTCCCCCTAGCGGGAGAAACAAAAACATTCAGTACTTC.

The chain employs TRBV5-1 and TRBJ2-5; possibly TRBD2 for D (6 bases). Germline lookup yields CDR1 SGHRS and CDR2 YFSETQ. The V gene lost 4 bases and the J gene lost 0 bases, with 10 bases spanning the gap. CDR3 length equals 14 residues. The CDR3 reads CASSRGRYQETQYF. For the CDR3, the DNA is TGCGCCAGCAGCCGGGGGAGGTACCAAGAGACCCAGTACTTC.

The chain joins TRBV6-6 to TRBJ2-3, with unresolved D. Germline loops: CDR1 MNHNY, CDR2 SVGAGI (reference sequence). The CDR3 runs 12 residues. V was cut by 5 bases and J by 1 base, with 4 bases left in between. The CDR3 DNA reads TGTGCCAGCAGTACTGGCACAGATACGCAGTATTTT. Protein sequence: CASSTGTDTQYF.

V is TRBV24-1 and J is TRBJ2-7, with a weak D call TRBD1 (6 bases). Germline values: CDR1 KGHDR, CDR2 SFDVKD. Trimming took off 3 bases at V and 1 base at J, with 15 bases between the two ends. CDR3 size: 16 residues. The chain's CDR3 is CATSDPLQRGSYEQYF. CDR3 nucleotides: TGTGCCACCAGTGATCCTCTACAAAGGGGGTCCTACGAGCAGTACTTC.

V gene TRBV30 combines with J gene TRBJ1-1, with D uncertain. The CDR3 is 13 amino acids. Germline-derived CDR1 and CDR2 are GTSNPN and SVGIG (reference sequence). Trimming removed 4 bases at V and 2 bases at J, with 11 bases between. The CDR3 sequence is CAWTEQSNTEAFF. CDR3 DNA: TGTGCCTGGACGGAACAGAGTAACACTGAAGCTTTCTTT. The full variable domain, with the rest looked up from reference TRBV30 and TRBJ1-1, is SQTIHQWPATLVQPVGSPLSLECTVEGTSNPNLYWYRQAAGRGLQLLFYSVGIGQISSEVPQNLSASRPQDRQFILSSKKLLLSDSGFYLCAWTEQSNTEAFFGQGTRLTVV.

The DNA for the CDR3 is TGCGCCAGCAGCTTGGAGGGGCAGACGGAACAGCCCCAGCATTTT. This codes for CASSLEGQTEQPQHF. V is TRBV5-1 and J is TRBJ1-5, with D possibly being TRBD1 (5 bases). Germline CDR1 SGHRS, CDR2 YFSETQ. V shed 0 bases and J shed 7 bases, with 14 bases lying between them. This CDR3 contains 15 residues.

The chain carries TRBV5-1 and TRBJ2-3; 11 positions match TRBD2. CDR1 and CDR2 from the germline V gene are SGHRS and YFSETQ. The CDR3 sequence is 14 residues long. V lost 7 bases, J lost 6 bases, and 7 bases stayed unmatched. The CDR3 loop is CASGKTSGKDTQYF. As DNA, the CDR3 is TGCGCCAGCGGTAAGACTAGCGGGAAGGATACGCAGTATTTT.

The chain employs TRBV10-3 and TRBJ2-2, with a tentative D call TRBD1 (6 bases). The CDR3 covers 13 residues. Germline CDR1 ENHRY, CDR2 SYGVKD. V shed 7 bases and J shed 5 bases, with 11 bases lying between them. For the CDR3, the DNA is TGTGCCATCACACAGGGCGAGACCGGGGAGCTGTTTTTT. Translated: CAITQGETGELFF.

This clone was detected once. The chain joins TRBV24-1 to TRBJ2-1, with D maybe TRBD2 (6 bases). Germline V gene data show CDR1 as KGHDR and CDR2 as SFDVKD. CDR3 size: 21 residues. Trimming removed 1 base from V and 0 bases from J, with 24 bases in between. For the CDR3, the DNA is TGTGCCACCAGTGATTTAAGGGGTGAGGGGACTTCCTACCACTCCTACAATGAGCAGTTCTTC. Amino acids: CATSDLRGEGTSYHSYNEQFF.

This chain links TRBV18 with TRBJ1-2; maybe TRBD1 (5 bases). V shed 2 bases and J shed 3 bases, with 10 bases lying between them. The CDR3 contains 14 residues. Germline loops: CDR1 KGHSH, CDR2 LQKENI. In DNA form, the CDR3 reads TGTGCCAGCTCACCAGGTCCACAGGACTATGGCTACACCTTC. Translation gives CASSPGPQDYGYTF.

This clone was observed once. The CDR3 spells CASSLLAGGPRTDTQYF. CDR3 DNA sequence: TGTGCCAGCAGTTTGCTAGCGGGGGGGCCCCGCACAGATACGCAGTATTTT. This chain uses TRBV28 with TRBJ2-3, with 12 bases aligning to TRBD2. The CDR3 totals 17 residues. V was clipped by 3 bases and J by 1 base; unmatched bases: 5. CDR1 is MDHEN, CDR2 SYDVKM, per germline.